One sample yielded the 25 T cell receptor beta chains listed below, sequenced in a study of beta chain features in type 1 diabetes. These TCRs are of unknown antigen specificity. The isolated RNA, all of it, was reverse transcribed, so expressed TCRB transcripts were what got sequenced. The assay was immunoSEQ multiplex PCR, and TCRdb's table has in-frame clones only and misses some. The repertoire holds hundreds of thousands of clones, with about 14% as singletons. Study-wide results and limits: Shorter TCRB CDR3s, moderately but significantly so, were found in Type 1 diabetes patients in all four CD4+ subsets.

Sequences were obtained from naive CD4+ T cells from blood. The source is a man between 18 and 29 years old with type 1 diabetes.

The gene calls are TRBV6-6 and TRBJ2-5; weak D call: TRBD2 (7 bases). V was trimmed by 5 bases and J by 1 base, leaving 11 bases between them. The germline V gene has CDR1 MNHNY and CDR2 SVGAGI (reference sequence). The CDR3 spans 14 residues. The CDR3 spells CASSPAGAQETQYF. The CDR3 nucleotides read TGTGCCAGCAGTCCTGCGGGGGCCCAAGAGACCCAGTACTTC.

This chain uses TRBV2 with TRBJ1-5; D perhaps matches TRBD1 (6 bases). V was cut by 5 bases and J by 7 bases, with 9 bases left in between. This CDR3 contains 12 residues. Germline lookup yields CDR1 SNHLY and CDR2 FYNNEI. CDR3 in amino acids: CASSQQGQPQHF. In DNA, the CDR3 is TGTGCCAGCAGTCAACAGGGCCAGCCCCAGCATTTT.

The chain combines TRBV9 with TRBJ2-1; no reliable D call. CDR1 and CDR2 (germline): SGDLS, YYNGEE. This CDR3 has 17 residues. The V and J ends lost 0 bases and 2 bases respectively, with 15 bases between them. As DNA, the CDR3 is TGTGCCAGCAGCGTAGGAGTAAGTGTCTCACCCTACAATGAGCAGTTCTTC. This sequence encodes CASSVGVSVSPYNEQFF.

This chain links TRBV9 with TRBJ2-2, with a possible D match to TRBD1 (6 bases). Per the germline V gene, CDR1 is SGDLS and CDR2 is YYNGEE. Trimming took off 4 bases at V and 4 bases at J, with 17 bases between the two ends. The CDR3 totals 16 residues. Here the CDR3 reads CASSLREGDRTGELFF. The CDR3 region has the DNA TGTGCCAGCAGCCTCCGAGAGGGGGACCGCACCGGGGAGCTGTTTTTT.

J is TRBJ2-1 and V is TRBV27; 9 bases agree with TRBD2. The CDR3 totals 18 residues. The ends lost 4 bases at V and 4 bases at J; junction bases unmatched: 14. Germline-derived CDR1 and CDR2 are MNHEY and SMNVEV (reference sequence). CDR3 sequence (DNA): TGTGCCAGCAGTTATCCTAGCGGGAACGCGGGAAGTTACAATGAGCAGTTCTTC. This translates into CASSYPSGNAGSYNEQFF.

This clone was counted between two and nine times. The chain recombines TRBV2 with TRBJ1-3; D perhaps matches TRBD1 (5 bases). CDR3 size: 17 residues. The V and J ends lost 7 bases and 1 base respectively, with 20 bases between them. Germline V gene sequence: CDR1 SNHLY, CDR2 FYNNEI. CDR3 loop: CASKTTAESSSGNTIYF. The CDR3 region has the DNA TGTGCCAGCAAGACGACAGCCGAAAGTTCATCTGGAAACACCATATATTTT.

This clone was seen only a few times. The chain links TRBV6-1 to TRBJ2-3, with D perhaps matching TRBD2 (6 bases). From germline, CDR1 is MNHNS and CDR2 SASEGT. V was cut by 3 bases and J by 0 bases, with 10 bases left in between. CDR3 length: 15 amino acids. In nucleotides, the CDR3 is TGTGCCAGCAGTGAGTGGAGGGCCAGCACAGATACGCAGTATTTT. As protein: CASSEWRASTDTQYF.

This clone turned up a few times. The chain employs TRBV10-3 and TRBJ1-1; D might be TRBD1 (5 bases). The length of the CDR3 is 14 residues. Germline CDR1 is ENHRY and CDR2 is SYGVKD. Trimming took 3 bases from V and 3 from J, leaving 11 bases between them. The chain's CDR3 is CAISDRLGDTEAFF. The DNA for the CDR3 is TGTGCCATCAGTGATCGACTGGGGGACACTGAAGCTTTCTTT.

The V gene is TRBV5-1, the J gene TRBJ2-3, with 12 bases lining up with TRBD2. CDR1 SGHRS and CDR2 YFSETQ come from the germline V gene. The CDR3 covers 16 residues. The trim removed 4 bases at V and 2 bases at J, leaving 5 bases unmatched. CDR3 loop: CASSVGTSGYTDTQYF. The DNA for the CDR3 is TGCGCCAGCAGCGTCGGGACTAGCGGGTACACAGATACGCAGTATTTT.

This chain joins TRBV30 and TRBJ2-5; TRBD2 matches 7 bases. V was pared by 4 bases and J by 4 bases, with 9 bases of the junction left unmatched. Germline-derived CDR1 and CDR2 are GTSNPN and SVGIG (reference sequence). This CDR3 has 14 amino acids. CDR3 sequence: CAWKLLGGGETQYF. In DNA, the CDR3 is TGTGCCTGGAAGCTCTTGGGGGGGGGAGAGACCCAGTACTTC. Complete variable domain (other parts from reference TRBV30 and TRBJ2-5): SQTIHQWPATLVQPVGSPLSLECTVEGTSNPNLYWYRQAAGRGLQLLFYSVGIGQISSEVPQNLSASRPQDRQFILSSKKLLLSDSGFYLCAWKLLGGGETQYFGPGTRLLVL.

The genes are TRBV29-1 and TRBJ2-2; 8 bases map to TRBD1. CDR1 and CDR2 from the germline V gene are SQVTM and ANQGSEA. V shed 7 bases and J 2 bases; nucleotides not matched to a gene: 9. CDR3 length equals 15 residues. The CDR3 region is CSAGTGKGNTGELFF. CDR3 coding DNA: TGCAGCGCCGGGACAGGCAAGGGCAACACCGGGGAGCTGTTTTTT.

V gene TRBV15 combines with J gene TRBJ2-5; tentatively, D is TRBD2 (5 bases). The CDR3 extends over 15 amino acids. Trimming pared 1 base from V and 5 bases from J, leaving 14 bases between. The germline V gene has CDR1 LNHNV and CDR2 YYDKDF (reference sequence). CDR3 protein: CATSRVLTTWETQYF. CDR3 bases: TGTGCCACCAGCAGAGTTTTGACTACTTGGGAGACCCAGTACTTC.

Only a few counts were recorded for this clone. The J gene is TRBJ1-5, the V gene TRBV29-1, with D tentatively TRBD1 (5 bases). V was clipped by 4 bases and J by 2 bases, with 9 bases between them. Germline CDR1 and CDR2: SQVTM and ANQGSEA. This CDR3 contains 13 residues. The CDR3 bases are TGCAGCGTTGCTAGGGGTGGCAATCAGCCCCAGCATTTT. Its translation: CSVARGGNQPQHF.

A few counts support this clone. The chain combines TRBV4-3 with TRBJ2-3; D is unclear. The CDR3 totals 14 residues. Deletions cut 1 base from V and 2 bases from J, with 7 bases between. Germline loops: CDR1 LGHNA, CDR2 YSLEER. The chain's CDR3 is CASSQARTTDTQYF. The CDR3, as DNA: TGCGCCAGCAGCCAAGCCCGAACCACAGATACGCAGTATTTT.

The sample holds a few counts of this clone. V gene TRBV5-4 combines with J gene TRBJ1-2, with D possibly matching TRBD1 (5 bases). The V end lost 4 bases, the J end lost 6 bases, and 16 bases lay between the germline ends. CDR3 size: 14 residues. Germline V gives CDR1 SGHNT, CDR2 YYREEE (reference sequence). The CDR3 DNA sequence: TGTGCCAGCAGCCCCTCCCAGGGTGGCCATGGCTACACCTTC. It translates to CASSPSQGGHGYTF.

In its sample, this clone was seen a few times. CDR3 in amino acids: CAWKVTGETGELFF. CDR3 coding DNA: TGTGCCTGGAAGGTGACAGGGGAGACCGGGGAGCTGTTTTTT. This chain uses TRBV30 with TRBJ2-2; 8 bases map to TRBD1. J lost 5 bases, V lost 4 bases, and 6 bases had no gene match. The CDR3 is made up of 14 amino acids. The germline CDR1 and CDR2 sequences are GTSNPN and SVGIG (reference sequence).

This clone was counted between two and nine times. Other DNA sequences in the same sample also yield this CDR3. CDR3 nucleotide sequence: TGTGCCTGGAGTGTTGGCTCAAACACTGAAGCTTTCTTT. Its translation is CAWSVGSNTEAFF. The rearrangement links TRBV30 to TRBJ1-1; no firm D call. Trimming cost V 0 bases and J 2 bases, with 7 bases left between them. The germline V gene has CDR1 GTSNPN and CDR2 SVGIG (reference sequence). This CDR3 spans 13 amino acids. The full variable domain, rest sourced from reference TRBV30 and TRBJ1-1, is SQTIHQWPATLVQPVGSPLSLECTVEGTSNPNLYWYRQAAGRGLQLLFYSVGIGQISSEVPQNLSASRPQDRQFILSSKKLLLSDSGFYLCAWSVGSNTEAFFGQGTRLTVV.

Worth noting for this clone: Other DNA sequences in this sample translate to the same CDR3. The V gene is TRBV2, the J gene TRBJ1-2; D may be TRBD1 (5 bases). V lost 1 base, J lost 2 bases, and 5 bases lay in between. CDR3 length: 13 residues. Germline lookup yields CDR1 SNHLY and CDR2 FYNNEI. CDR3 DNA: TGTGCCAGCAGTGAAGAGGGGAACTATGGCTACACCTTC. Its translation: CASSEEGNYGYTF.

This CDR3 reads CASRLPRGPDNEQFF. Here the CDR3 DNA reads TGTGCCAGCAGGCTTCCAAGGGGTCCTGATAATGAGCAGTTCTTC. The rearrangement links TRBV27 to TRBJ2-1; perhaps TRBD1 as D (5 bases). In germline, CDR1 is MNHEY, CDR2 SMNVEV (reference sequence). The CDR3 totals 15 residues. The V end was cut by 6 bases, the J end by 7 bases, with 19 bases between.

V and J are TRBV5-6 and TRBJ1-1; 8 bases line up with TRBD1. Germline lookup yields CDR1 SGHDT and CDR2 YYEEEE. V lost 0 bases, J lost 1 base, and 5 bases stayed unmatched. CDR3 length: 16 amino acids. This CDR3 reads CASSLGQGMRNTEAFF. The CDR3 region has the DNA TGTGCCAGCAGCTTGGGACAGGGGATGAGGAACACTGAAGCTTTCTTT.

The chain couples TRBV20-1 to TRBJ2-3; D not certain. Germline assignment: CDR1 DFQATT and CDR2 SNEGSKA (reference sequence). The ends were cut back, 6 bases at V and 3 bases at J, with 4 bases in the middle. This CDR3 comprises 10 residues. The CDR3 protein is CSAKTDTQYF. CDR3 bases: TGCAGTGCAAAGACAGATACGCAGTATTTT.

The chain uses TRBV15 and TRBJ1-1; TRBD1 is a possible D gene (5 bases). Germline CDR1 LNHNV, CDR2 YYDKDF (reference sequence). This CDR3 comprises 16 residues. V shed 5 bases and J shed 2 bases, with 18 bases lying between them. CDR3 region: CATSLGTGGGNTEAFF. The CDR3 DNA is TGTGCCACCAGCCTCGGGACTGGGGGGGGTAACACTGAAGCTTTCTTT. Together with reference TRBV15 and TRBJ1-1, the CDR3 gives the full variable domain: DAMVIQNPRYQVTQFGKPVTLSCSQTLNHNVMYWYQQKSSQAPKLLFHYYDKDFNNEADTPDNFQSRRPNTSFCFLDIRSPGLGDTAMYLCATSLGTGGGNTEAFFGQGTRLTVV.

This clone has just a few counts. The chain has TRBV5-6 and TRBJ1-2; the D is unclear. The CDR3 sequence is 12 residues long. Germline V gives CDR1 SGHDT, CDR2 YYEEEE. V lost 3 bases and J 3 bases, leaving 6 bases between the germline ends. In nucleotides, the CDR3 is TGTGCCAGCAGCTCGGATTACTATGGCTACACCTTC. The encoded protein is CASSSDYYGYTF.

The chain carries TRBV5-1 and TRBJ2-3; perhaps TRBD1 as D (6 bases). CDR1 SGHRS and CDR2 YFSETQ come from the germline V gene. Trimming took 0 bases from V and 2 from J, leaving 10 bases between them. The CDR3 contains 15 residues. The CDR3 nucleotides read TGCGCCAGCAGCTTGGGCAGGGGCTTCACAGATACGCAGTATTTT. The encoded protein is CASSLGRGFTDTQYF.

This clone was seen only a few times. This chain joins TRBV5-1 and TRBJ2-3, with D tentatively TRBD2 (5 bases). The V gene lost 2 bases and the J gene lost 0 bases, with 10 bases spanning the gap. Germline V gene lookup returns CDR1 SGHRS and CDR2 YFSETQ. The CDR3 extends over 15 amino acids. CDR3 bases: TGCGCCAGCAGCTTAGGAGGCCCAAGCACAGATACGCAGTATTTT. Its protein is CASSLGGPSTDTQYF.